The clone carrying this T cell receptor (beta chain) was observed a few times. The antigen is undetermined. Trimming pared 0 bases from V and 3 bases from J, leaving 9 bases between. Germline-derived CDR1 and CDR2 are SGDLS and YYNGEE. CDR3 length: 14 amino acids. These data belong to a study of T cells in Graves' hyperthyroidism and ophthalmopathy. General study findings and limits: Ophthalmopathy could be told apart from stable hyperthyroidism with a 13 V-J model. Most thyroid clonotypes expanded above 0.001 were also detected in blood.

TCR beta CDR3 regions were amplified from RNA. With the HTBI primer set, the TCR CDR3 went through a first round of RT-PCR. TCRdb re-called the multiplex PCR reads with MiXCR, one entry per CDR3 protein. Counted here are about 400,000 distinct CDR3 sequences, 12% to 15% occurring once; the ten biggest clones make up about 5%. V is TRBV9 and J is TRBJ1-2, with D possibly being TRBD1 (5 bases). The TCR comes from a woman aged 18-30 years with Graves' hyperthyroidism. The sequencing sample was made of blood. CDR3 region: CASSVGGGDYGYTF. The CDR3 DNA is TGTGCCAGCAGCGTAGGGGGCGGCGACTATGGCTACACCTTC.